The TCR beta chain described here comes from a study of OX40 agonist ivuxolimab in advanced cancers. Background on the study: Patients assigned to dose escalation were diagnosed with hepatocellular carcinoma, melanoma, renal cell or head and neck cancer. Therapy given before enrollment (anti-PD-1, anti-PD-L1 or anti-CTLA-4) was allowed, and around 40% had some. Study-wide results and limits: Undetermined was the antigen specificity of the expanded peripheral T cells.

The CDR3 is 17 residues long. In germline, CDR1 is SGHNT, CDR2 YENEEA. The J segment lost 0 bases and the V segment lost 4 bases, leaving 11 bases of the junction unmatched. Sequencing used immunoSEQ multiplex PCR; TCRdb keeps in-frame clones, though not all of them. The sample lists over 80,000 clones; 86% were seen once. In regard to this clone: Antigen: not known.

Sequencing used CD4+ or CD8+ T cells sorted from blood, obtained in a trial of the OX40 agonist ivuxolimab. The TCR was taken from an adult with an advanced solid tumor such as melanoma, head and neck, liver or kidney cancer. The chain is built from TRBV11-3 and TRBJ1-2; TRBD1 agrees at 7 bases. Here the CDR3 DNA reads TGTGCCAGCAGCTCACGACAGGGACGAAAGGCTAACTATGGCTACACCTTC. This codes for CASSSRQGRKANYGYTF. The variable domain in full, completed from reference TRBV11-3 and TRBJ1-2, reads EAGVVQSPRYKIIEKKQPVAFWCNPISGHNTLYWYLQNLGQGPELLIRYENEEAVDDSQLPKDRFSAERLKGVDSTLKIQPAELGDSAVYLCASSSRQGRKANYGYTFGSGTRLTVV.